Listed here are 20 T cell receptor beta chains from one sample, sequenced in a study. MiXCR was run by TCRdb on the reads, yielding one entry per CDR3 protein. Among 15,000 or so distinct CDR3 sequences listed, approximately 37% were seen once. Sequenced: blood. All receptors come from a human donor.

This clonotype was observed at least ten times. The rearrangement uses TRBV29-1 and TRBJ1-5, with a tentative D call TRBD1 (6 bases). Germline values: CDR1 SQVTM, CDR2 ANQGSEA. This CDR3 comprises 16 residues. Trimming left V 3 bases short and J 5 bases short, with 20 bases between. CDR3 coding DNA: TGCAGCGTTGACGACTATCGGGGGCAGGGATATCAGCCCCAGCATTTT. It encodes CSVDDYRGQGYQPQHF. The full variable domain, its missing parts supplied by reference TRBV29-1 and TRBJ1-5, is SAVISQKPSRDICQRGTSLTIQCQVDSQVTMMFWYRQQPGQSLTLIATANQGSEATYESGFVIDKFPISRPNLTFSTLTVSNMSPEDSSIYLCSVDDYRGQGYQPQHFGDGTRLSIL.

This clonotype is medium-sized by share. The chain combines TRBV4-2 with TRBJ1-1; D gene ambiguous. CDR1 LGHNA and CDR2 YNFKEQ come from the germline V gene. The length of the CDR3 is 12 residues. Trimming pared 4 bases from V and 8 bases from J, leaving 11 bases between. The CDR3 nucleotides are TGTGCCAGCAGCCGTCCCGGGCTAGAAGCTTTCTTT. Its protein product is CASSRPGLEAFF.

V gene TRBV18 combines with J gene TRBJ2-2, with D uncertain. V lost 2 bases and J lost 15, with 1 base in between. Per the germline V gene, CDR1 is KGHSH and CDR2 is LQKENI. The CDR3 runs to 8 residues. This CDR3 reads CASSPVFF. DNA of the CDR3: TGTGCCAGCTCACCAGTGTTTTTT.

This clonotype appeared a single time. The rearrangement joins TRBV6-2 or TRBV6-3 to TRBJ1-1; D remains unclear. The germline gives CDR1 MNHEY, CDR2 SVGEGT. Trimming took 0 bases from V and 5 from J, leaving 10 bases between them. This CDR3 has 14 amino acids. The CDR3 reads CASSYSRTSTEAFF. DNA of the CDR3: TGTGCCAGCAGTTACTCTAGGACGAGTACTGAAGCTTTCTTT.

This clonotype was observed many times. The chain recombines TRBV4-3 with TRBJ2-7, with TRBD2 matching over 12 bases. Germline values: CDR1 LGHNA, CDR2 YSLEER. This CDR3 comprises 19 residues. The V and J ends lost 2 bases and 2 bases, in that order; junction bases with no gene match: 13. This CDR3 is CASSQYPSGRVGETYEQYF. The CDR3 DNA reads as TGCGCCAGCAGCCAATATCCTAGCGGGAGGGTAGGGGAAACCTACGAGCAGTACTTC.

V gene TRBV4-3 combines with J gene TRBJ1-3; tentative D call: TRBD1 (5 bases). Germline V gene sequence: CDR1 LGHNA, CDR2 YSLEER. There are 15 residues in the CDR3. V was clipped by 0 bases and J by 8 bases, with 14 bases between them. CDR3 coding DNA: TGCGCCAGCAGCCAAGATAGCGCAGGGAGTCACACCATATATTTT. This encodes CASSQDSAGSHTIYF.

CDR3 amino acids: CASSPLTSKEQYF. The CDR3 DNA reads TGTGCCAGCAGCCCCCTGACTAGCAAGGAGCAGTACTTC. The V gene is TRBV4-2, the J gene TRBJ2-7, with 7 bases identical to TRBD2. CDR3 size: 13 residues. The junction had 7 bases not matched to a gene; V was cut back by 4 bases and J by 7 bases. Germline V gives CDR1 LGHNA, CDR2 YNFKEQ.

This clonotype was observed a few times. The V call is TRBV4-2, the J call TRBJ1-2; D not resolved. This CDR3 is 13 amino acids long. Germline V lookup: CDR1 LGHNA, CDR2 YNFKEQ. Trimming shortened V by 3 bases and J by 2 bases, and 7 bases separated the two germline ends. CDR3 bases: TGTGCCAGCAGCCATACATCGAACTATGGCTACACCTTC. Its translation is CASSHTSNYGYTF.

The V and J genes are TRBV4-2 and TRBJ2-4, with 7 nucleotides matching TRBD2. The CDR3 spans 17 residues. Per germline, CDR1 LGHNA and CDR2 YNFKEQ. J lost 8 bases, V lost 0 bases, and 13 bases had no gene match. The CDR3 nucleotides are TGTGCCAGCAGCCAAGATCCGGAGATTGGCGGGAGAGACATTCAGTACTTC. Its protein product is CASSQDPEIGGRDIQYF.

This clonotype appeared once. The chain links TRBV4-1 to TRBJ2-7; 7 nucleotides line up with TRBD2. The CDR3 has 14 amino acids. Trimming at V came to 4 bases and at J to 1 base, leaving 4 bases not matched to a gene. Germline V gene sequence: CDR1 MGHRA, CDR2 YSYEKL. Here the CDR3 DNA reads TGCGCCAGCAGCCGAGGACTAGGATCCTACGAGCAGTACTTC. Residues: CASSRGLGSYEQYF.

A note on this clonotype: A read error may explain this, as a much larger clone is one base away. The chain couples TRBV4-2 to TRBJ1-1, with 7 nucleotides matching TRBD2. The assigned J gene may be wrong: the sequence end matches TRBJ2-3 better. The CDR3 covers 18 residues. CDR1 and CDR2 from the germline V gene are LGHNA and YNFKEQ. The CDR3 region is CASSQGLGQRGPKDTQYF. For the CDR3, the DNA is TGTGCCAGCAGCCAAGGTTTGGGTCAGCGGGGCCCCAAAGATACGCAGTATTTT.

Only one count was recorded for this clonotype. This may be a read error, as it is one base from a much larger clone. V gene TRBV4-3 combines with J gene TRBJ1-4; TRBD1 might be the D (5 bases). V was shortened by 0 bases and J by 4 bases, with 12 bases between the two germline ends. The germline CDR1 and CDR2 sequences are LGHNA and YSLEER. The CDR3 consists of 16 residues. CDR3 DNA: TGCGCCAGCAGCCAAGATCCCTGGGGCAATAATGAAAAACTGTTTTTT. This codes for CASSQDPWGNNEKLFF.

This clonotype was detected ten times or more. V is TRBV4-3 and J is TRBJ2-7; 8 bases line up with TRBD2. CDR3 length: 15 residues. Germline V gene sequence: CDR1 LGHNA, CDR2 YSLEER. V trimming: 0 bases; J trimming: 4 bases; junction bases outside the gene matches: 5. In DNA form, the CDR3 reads TGCGCCAGCAGCCAAGATGGCGGGAGGCGATACGAGCAGTACTTC. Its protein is CASSQDGGRRYEQYF.

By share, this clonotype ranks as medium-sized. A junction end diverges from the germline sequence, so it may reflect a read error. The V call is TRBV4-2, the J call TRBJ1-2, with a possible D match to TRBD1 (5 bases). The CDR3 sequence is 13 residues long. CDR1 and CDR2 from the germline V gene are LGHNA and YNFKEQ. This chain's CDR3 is CASSQANQGPNRF. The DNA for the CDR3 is TGTGCCAGCAGCCAAGCCAACCAGGGCCCCAATCGATTC.

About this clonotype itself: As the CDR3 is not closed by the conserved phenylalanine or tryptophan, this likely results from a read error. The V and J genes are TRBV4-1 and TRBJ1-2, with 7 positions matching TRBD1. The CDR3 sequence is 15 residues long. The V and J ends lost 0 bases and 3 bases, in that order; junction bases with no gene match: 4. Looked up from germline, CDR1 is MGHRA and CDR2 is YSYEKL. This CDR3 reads CASSQEVDRDYGYTI. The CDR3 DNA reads TGCGCCAGCAGCCAAGAGGTTGACAGGGACTATGGCTACACCATA.

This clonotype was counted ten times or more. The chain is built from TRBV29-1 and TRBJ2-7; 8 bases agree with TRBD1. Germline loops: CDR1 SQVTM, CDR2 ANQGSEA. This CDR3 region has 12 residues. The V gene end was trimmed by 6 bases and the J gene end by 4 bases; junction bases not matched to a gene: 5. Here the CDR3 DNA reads TGCAGCGTGAGACAGGGGCGATACGAGCAGTACTTC. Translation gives CSVRQGRYEQYF.

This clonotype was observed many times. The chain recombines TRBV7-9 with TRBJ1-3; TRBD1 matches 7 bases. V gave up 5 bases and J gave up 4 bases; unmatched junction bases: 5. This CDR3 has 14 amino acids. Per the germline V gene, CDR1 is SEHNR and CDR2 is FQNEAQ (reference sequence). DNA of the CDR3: TGTGCCAGCAGCCTCGGGACAGCCGGAAACACCATATATTTT. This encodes CASSLGTAGNTIYF.

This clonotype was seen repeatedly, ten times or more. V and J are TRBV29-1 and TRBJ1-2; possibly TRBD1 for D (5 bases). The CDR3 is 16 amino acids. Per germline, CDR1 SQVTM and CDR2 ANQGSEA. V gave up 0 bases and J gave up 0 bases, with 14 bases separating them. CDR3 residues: CSVEDRQAGPNYGYTF. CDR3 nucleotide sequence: TGCAGCGTTGAAGATCGTCAAGCAGGGCCTAACTATGGCTACACCTTC. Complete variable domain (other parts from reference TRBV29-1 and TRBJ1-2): SAVISQKPSRDICQRGTSLTIQCQVDSQVTMMFWYRQQPGQSLTLIATANQGSEATYESGFVIDKFPISRPNLTFSTLTVSNMSPEDSSIYLCSVEDRQAGPNYGYTFGSGTRLTVV.

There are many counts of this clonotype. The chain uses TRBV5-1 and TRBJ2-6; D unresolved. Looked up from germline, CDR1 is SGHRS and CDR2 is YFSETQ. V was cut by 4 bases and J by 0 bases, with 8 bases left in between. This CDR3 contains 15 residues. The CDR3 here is CASSVQDSGANVLTF. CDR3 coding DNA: TGCGCCAGCAGCGTTCAGGACTCTGGGGCCAACGTCCTGACTTTC.

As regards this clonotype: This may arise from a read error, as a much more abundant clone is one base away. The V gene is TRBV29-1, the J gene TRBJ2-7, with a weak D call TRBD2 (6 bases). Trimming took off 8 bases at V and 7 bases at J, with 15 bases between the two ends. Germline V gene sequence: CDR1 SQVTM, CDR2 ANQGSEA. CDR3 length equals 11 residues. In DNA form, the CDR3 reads TGCAGCTCCCATAGGGAGGATGAGCAGTACTTC. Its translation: CSSHREDEQYF.